Following are 14 T cell receptor beta chains from one sample sequenced in a study of OX40 agonist ivuxolimab in advanced cancers. The data were produced by immunoSEQ multiplex PCR, yet TCRdb's version contains in-frame clones alone and is incomplete. The sample holds 70,000 or so clones, about 84% seen once. Here the sequenced sample was CD4+ or CD8+ T cells sorted from blood, taken in a trial of the OX40 agonist ivuxolimab. These receptors came from an adult with an advanced solid tumor such as melanoma, head and neck, liver or kidney cancer.

The chain uses TRBV10-2 and TRBJ2-1, with no clear D. The CDR3 contains 12 residues. Deletions cut 1 base from V and 12 bases from J, with 10 bases between. The germline gives CDR1 WSHSY, CDR2 SAAADI. The CDR3 DNA follows: TGCGCCAGCAGTGAGTTGGGCAGGAGGCAGTTCTTC. It is translated as CASSELGRRQFF.

The gene calls are TRBV19 and TRBJ1-2; D might be TRBD1 (5 bases). CDR3 size: 14 residues. Germline V lookup: CDR1 LNHDA, CDR2 SQIVND (reference sequence). V was cut by 5 bases and J by 2 bases, with 12 bases left in between. The CDR3: CASSPGTLNYGYTF. CDR3 bases: TGTGCCAGTAGTCCAGGGACGCTGAACTATGGCTACACCTTC.

The V call is TRBV28, the J call TRBJ2-3, with 9 nucleotides matching TRBD2. J gave up 6 bases and V 5 bases, and 6 bases lay outside the gene matches. The length of the CDR3 is 14 residues. Germline V gene lookup returns CDR1 MDHEN and CDR2 SYDVKM. In DNA form, the CDR3 reads TGTGCCAGCAGTCCCCCTGGACTAGCGGATACGCAGTATTTT. Translating gives CASSPPGLADTQYF. Variable domain in full (rest from reference TRBV28 and TRBJ2-3): DVKVTQSSRYLVKRTGEKVFLECVQDMDHENMFWYRQDPGLGLRLIYFSYDVKMKEKGDIPEGYSVSREKKERFSLILESASTNQTSMYLCASSPPGLADTQYFGPGTRLTVL.

By its share, this clone is medium-sized (0.01 to 0.1%). The chain couples TRBV11-3 to TRBJ2-1; the match to TRBD2 covers 14 bases. The germline V gene encodes CDR1 SGHNT and CDR2 YENEEA. Trimming at V came to 5 bases and at J to 8 bases, leaving 2 bases not matched to a gene. CDR3 size: 14 residues. As DNA, the CDR3 is TGTGCCAGCAGCGAGACTAGCGGGAGGGATGAGCAGTTCTTC. Translating it yields CASSETSGRDEQFF. Full variable domain (rest looked up from reference TRBV11-3 and TRBJ2-1): EAGVVQSPRYKIIEKKQPVAFWCNPISGHNTLYWYLQNLGQGPELLIRYENEEAVDDSQLPKDRFSAERLKGVDSTLKIQPAELGDSAVYLCASSETSGRDEQFFGPGTRLTVL.

Regarding this clone: Different DNA sequences within this sample yield the same CDR3. V is TRBV7-2 and J is TRBJ2-1; D gene unclear. The CDR3 has 15 residues. Trimming took 1 base from V and 3 from J, leaving 10 bases between them. In germline, CDR1 is SGHTA, CDR2 FQGNSA. This chain's CDR3 is CASSLGSSSYNEQFF. CDR3 coding DNA: TGTGCCAGCAGCTTAGGTAGCAGCAGCTACAATGAGCAGTTCTTC.

The rearrangement joins TRBV4-3 to TRBJ1-3, with D perhaps TRBD1 (5 bases). This CDR3 has 16 amino acids. In germline, CDR1 is LGHNA, CDR2 YSLEER. V was trimmed by 0 bases and J by 4 bases, leaving 13 bases between them. CDR3 nucleotide sequence: TGCGCCAGCAGCCAAGATGCGGGGCCTCCGGGAAACACCATATATTTT. Translated: CASSQDAGPPGNTIYF.

This chain joins TRBV9 and TRBJ2-1; the match to TRBD2 covers 7 bases. Germline values: CDR1 SGDLS, CDR2 YYNGEE. V dropped 3 bases and J dropped 8; count of bases not matched to a gene: 20. The CDR3 consists of 18 residues. This CDR3 is CASSAYKLGRETSYEQFF. Here the CDR3 DNA reads TGTGCCAGCAGCGCGTACAAATTGGGGCGGGAGACCAGCTATGAGCAGTTCTTC.

Here the CDR3 DNA reads TGTGCCAGCAGCTTGGCCGGCACGGCCGGCTACGAGCAGTACTTC. Amino acids: CASSLAGTAGYEQYF. The genes are TRBV5-5 and TRBJ2-7; D not resolved. This CDR3 region has 15 residues. CDR1 SGHKS and CDR2 YYEKEE come from the germline V gene (reference sequence). Trimming shortened V by 0 bases and J by 3 bases, and 13 bases separated the two germline ends.

The rearrangement uses TRBV30 and TRBJ1-3; perhaps TRBD1 as D (5 bases). Germline values: CDR1 GTSNPN, CDR2 SVGIG (reference sequence). There are 13 residues in the CDR3. The CDR3 here is CATRDGKGNTIYF. CDR3 nucleotides: TGTGCAACCCGGGACGGAAAAGGAAACACCATATATTTT.

CDR3 in DNA: TGCAGTGCCTCTCAGGGGTTTGAAGCTTTCTTT. The encoded protein is CSASQGFEAFF. V gene TRBV20-1 combines with J gene TRBJ1-1; a weak D match, TRBD1 (6 bases). V was pared by 6 bases and J by 7 bases, with 12 bases between. CDR1 is DFQATT and CDR2 is SNEGSKA in the germline V gene (reference sequence). This CDR3 contains 11 residues.

The CDR3 loop reads CASNPRDRDYGYTF. The CDR3 DNA sequence: TGTGCCAGTAATCCCCGGGACAGGGACTATGGCTACACCTTC. The rearrangement uses TRBV19 and TRBJ1-2; 9 positions agree with TRBD1. CDR3 size: 14 residues. Germline assignment: CDR1 LNHDA and CDR2 SQIVND (reference sequence). After removal of 7 bases from V and 3 bases from J, the junction contained 6 bases not matched to a gene.

This clone has just a few counts. J is TRBJ1-2 and V is TRBV29-1; 7 bases are a match to TRBD1. The germline V gene encodes CDR1 SQVTM and CDR2 ANQGSEA. Trimming cost V 0 bases and J 7 bases; bases outside gene matches: 5. CDR3 length: 13 residues. CDR3 nucleotide sequence: TGCAGCGTTGAAGAACTAGGGGGCCTTGGCTACACCTTC. Its translation: CSVEELGGLGYTF. Combining the CDR3 with reference TRBV29-1 and TRBJ1-2 gives the whole variable domain SAVISQKPSRDICQRGTSLTIQCQVDSQVTMMFWYRQQPGQSLTLIATANQGSEATYESGFVIDKFPISRPNLTFSTLTVSNMSPEDSSIYLCSVEELGGLGYTFGSGTRLTVV.

The CDR3 region has the DNA TGTGCCAGCAGTCCCTCGACGCGGATGAGGTGGGCCTATGGCTACACCTTC. It codes for CASSPSTRMRWAYGYTF. The chain recombines TRBV27 with TRBJ1-2; D gene ambiguous. The germline gives CDR1 MNHEY, CDR2 SMNVEV (reference sequence). V shed 5 bases and J shed 4 bases, with 23 bases lying between them. The CDR3 totals 17 residues.

The genes are TRBV6-4 and TRBJ2-2; the match to TRBD1 covers 8 bases. The J segment lost 3 bases and the V segment lost 6 bases, leaving 3 bases of the junction unmatched. The CDR3 totals 14 residues. CDR1 MRHNA and CDR2 SNTAGT come from the germline V gene. The CDR3 region has the DNA TGTGCCAGCAGGGACAGGGCCGACACCGGGGAGCTGTTTTTT. Encoded protein: CASRDRADTGELFF.